This T cell receptor (beta chain) was sequenced in a study of cytomegalovirus exposure and HLA in healthy donors. Amplification used 60 Vbeta primers and 13 Jbeta primers. The assay was immunoSEQ multiplex PCR, and TCRdb's table has in-frame clones only and misses some. In the table there are about 210,000 clones, more than 75% of which are singletons. The sample taken for sequencing was PBMCs. The sequence came from a woman aged 25 to 39 in good health and CMV-seropositive.

CDR3 bases: TGTGCCAGCAGCTTCCCTGGCGGGAGGACTAACACAGATACGCAGTATTTT. This codes for CASSFPGGRTNTDTQYF. The V gene is TRBV7-2, the J gene TRBJ2-3, with TRBD2 matching 8 bases. CDR1 and CDR2 from the germline V gene are SGHTA and FQGNSA. With 3 bases clipped from V and 2 bases from J, the junction kept 10 bases outside the gene matches. CDR3 size: 17 residues.